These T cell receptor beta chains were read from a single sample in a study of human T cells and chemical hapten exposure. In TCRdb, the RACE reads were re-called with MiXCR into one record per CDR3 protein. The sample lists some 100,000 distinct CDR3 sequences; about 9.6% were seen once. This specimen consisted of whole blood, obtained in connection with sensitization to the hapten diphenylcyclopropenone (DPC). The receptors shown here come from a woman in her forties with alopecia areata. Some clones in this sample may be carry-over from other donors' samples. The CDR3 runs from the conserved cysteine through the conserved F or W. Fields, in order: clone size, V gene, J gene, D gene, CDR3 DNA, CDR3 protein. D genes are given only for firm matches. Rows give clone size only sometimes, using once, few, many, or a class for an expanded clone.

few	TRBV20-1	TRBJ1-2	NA	TGCAGTGCTAGAGACCCCCGGGGGGGCTATGGCTACACCTTC	CSARDPRGGYGYTF
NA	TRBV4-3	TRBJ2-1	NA	TGCGCCAGCAGCATCCTGACGTCGGGCAATGAGCAGTTCTTC	CASSILTSGNEQFF
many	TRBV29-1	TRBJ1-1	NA	TGCAGCGTCGCAGGGGTAAGGGGAACTGAAGCTTTCTTT	CSVAGVRGTEAFF
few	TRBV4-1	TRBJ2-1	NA	TGCGCCAGCAGCCAAGAACTAACGATCGATGAGCAGTTCTTC	CASSQELTIDEQFF
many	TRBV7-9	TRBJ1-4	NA	TGTGCCAGCAGCCCTAGGGGACAACTAAATGAAAAACTGTTTTTT	CASSPRGQLNEKLFF
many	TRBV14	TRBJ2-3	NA	TGTGCCAGCAGCCAGAAACAAAGCACAGATACGCAGTATTTT	CASSQKQSTDTQYF
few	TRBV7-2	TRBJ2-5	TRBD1	TGTGCCAGCAGCTTCTCGACAGGGCGCCCCAAGAGGGCCCAGTACTTC	CASSFSTGRPKRAQYF
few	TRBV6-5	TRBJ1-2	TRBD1	TGTGCCAGCAGTTACTCGTGGGCGGGACAGGGGCACTATGGCTACACCTTC	CASSYSWAGQGHYGYTF
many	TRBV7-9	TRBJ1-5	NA	TGTGCCAGCAGCTTCTTGGGCCAGCAGCCCCAGCATTTT	CASSFLGQQPQHF
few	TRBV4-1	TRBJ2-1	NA	TGCGCCAGCAGCCAAGAGCATCGGGAGTTTTCTCTTCGGGGGCAGTTCTTC	CASSQEHREFSLRGQFF
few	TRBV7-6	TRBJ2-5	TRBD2	TGTGCCAGCAGCGGACGTAGTGTACTAGCGGGAGGCCAAGAGACCCAGTACTTC	CASSGRSVLAGGQETQYF
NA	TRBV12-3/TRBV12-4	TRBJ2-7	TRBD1	TGTGCCAGCAGTCCGGGACAGGGGCGCACCTACGAGCAGTACTTC	CASSPGQGRTYEQYF
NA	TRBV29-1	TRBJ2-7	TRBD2	TGCAGCGTGGTCATGCCGGGAGGGACCTGGGGGCAGTACTTC	CSVVMPGGTWGQYF
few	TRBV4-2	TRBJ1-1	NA	TGTGCCAGCAGCCAAGGGGGTCGTGAAGCTTTCTTT	CASSQGGREAFF
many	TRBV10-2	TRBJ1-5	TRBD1	TGCGCCAGTACAACCAAGGGGGCCGGCAATCAGCCCCAGCATTTT	CASTTKGAGNQPQHF
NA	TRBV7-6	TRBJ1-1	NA	TGTGCCAGCAGCTTGGGGCTCCCAGGGAACACTGAAGCTTTCTTT	CASSLGLPGNTEAFF
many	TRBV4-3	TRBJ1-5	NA	TGCGCCAGCAGCCAGAACTCAGAGGAGCCCCAGCATTTT	CASSQNSEEPQHF
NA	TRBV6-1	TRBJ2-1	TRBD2	TGTGCCAGCACCACTAGCGGGAGGGGCAATGAGCAGTTCTTC	CASTTSGRGNEQFF
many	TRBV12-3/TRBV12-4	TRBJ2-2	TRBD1	TGTGCCAGCAGCGGACAGGGATCAAACACCGGGGAGCTGTTTTTT	CASSGQGSNTGELFF
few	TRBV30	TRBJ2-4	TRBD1	TGTGCCTGGAGTGTACTCGGCGGCAGGGGGGCCAAAAACATTCAGTACTTC	CAWSVLGGRGAKNIQYF
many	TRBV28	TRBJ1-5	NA	TGTGCCAGCAGTTCGGACAGTAATCAGCCCCAGCATTTT	CASSSDSNQPQHF
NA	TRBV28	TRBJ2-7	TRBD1	TGTGCCAGCAAACTCCGGGACAGCACCTACGAGCAGTACTTC	CASKLRDSTYEQYF
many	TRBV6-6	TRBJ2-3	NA	TGTGCCAGCAGTTCCAAATTGACGCAGTATTTT	CASSSKLTQYF
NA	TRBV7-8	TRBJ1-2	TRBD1	TGTGCCAGCAGCGTTATGATGACAGGGGTAAACTATGGCTACACCTTC	CASSVMMTGVNYGYTF
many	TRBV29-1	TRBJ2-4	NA	TGCAGCGTTGTCCTTGGAAACATTCAGTACTTC	CSVVLGNIQYF
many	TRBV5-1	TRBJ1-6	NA	TGCGCCAGCAGCCGGGTTGCCGGGGTACCTCCCCTCCACTTT	CASSRVAGVPPLHF
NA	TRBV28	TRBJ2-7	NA	TGTGCCAGCCGATCGAGGGGATTAAACTACGAGCAGTACTTC	CASRSRGLNYEQYF
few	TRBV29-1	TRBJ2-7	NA	TGCAGCGTTATTCCCCCGGCCGAGCAGTACTTC	CSVIPPAEQYF
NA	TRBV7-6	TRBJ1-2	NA	TGTGCCAGCAGCCCCGACTTAGAATCAATGCGCTACACCTTC	CASSPDLESMRYTF
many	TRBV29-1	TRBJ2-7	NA	TGCAGCGTCGCCGCCCGGGGTCGGGAGAGTCGGGAGGAGCAGTACTTC	CSVAARGRESREEQYF
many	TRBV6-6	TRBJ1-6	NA	TGTGCCAGCAGTTACTCGAGTCCAGGGGCCATAGGTTCACCCCTCCACTTT	CASSYSSPGAIGSPLHF
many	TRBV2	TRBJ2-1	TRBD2	TGTGCCAGCAGGCGTGGGAGGGATTACTACAATGAGCAGTTCTTC	CASRRGRDYYNEQFF
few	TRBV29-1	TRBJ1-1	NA	TGCAGCGGAGGGGCCATGGGGAACACTGAAGCTTTCTTT	CSGGAMGNTEAFF
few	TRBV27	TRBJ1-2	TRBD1	TGTGCCAGCAGTCAGGGACAGGGGGCTTGGGGCTACACCTTC	CASSQGQGAWGYTF
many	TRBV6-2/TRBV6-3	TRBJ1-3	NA	TGTGCCAGCAGTTACCTCGGAAACACCATATATTTT	CASSYLGNTIYF
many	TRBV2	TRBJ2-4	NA	TGTGCCAGCAGTAGCGGCAGGCTGAACATTCAGTACTTC	CASSSGRLNIQYF
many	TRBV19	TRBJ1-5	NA	TGTGCCAGTAGTATAGCGGGCGGGGATTTCCAGCCCCAGCATTTT	CASSIAGGDFQPQHF
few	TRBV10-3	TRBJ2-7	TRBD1	TGTGCCATCGGGGACAGGGGGAGCCACGAGCAGTACTTC	CAIGDRGSHEQYF
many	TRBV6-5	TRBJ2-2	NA	TGTGCCAGCAGTCCGAGCGGGTGGAACACCGGGGAGCTGTTTTTT	CASSPSGWNTGELFF
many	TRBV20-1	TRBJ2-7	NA	TGCAGTGCTAGAGAAGGAGACACATACAATTACGAGCAGTACTTC	CSAREGDTYNYEQYF
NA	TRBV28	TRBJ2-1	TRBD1	TGTGCCAGCAGTGACGGACAGGGGGTGTACAATGAGCAGTTCTTC	CASSDGQGVYNEQFF
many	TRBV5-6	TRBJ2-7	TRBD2	TGTGCCAGCAGCCTCCCGACGGGAGGTTTCTACGAGCAGTACTTC	CASSLPTGGFYEQYF